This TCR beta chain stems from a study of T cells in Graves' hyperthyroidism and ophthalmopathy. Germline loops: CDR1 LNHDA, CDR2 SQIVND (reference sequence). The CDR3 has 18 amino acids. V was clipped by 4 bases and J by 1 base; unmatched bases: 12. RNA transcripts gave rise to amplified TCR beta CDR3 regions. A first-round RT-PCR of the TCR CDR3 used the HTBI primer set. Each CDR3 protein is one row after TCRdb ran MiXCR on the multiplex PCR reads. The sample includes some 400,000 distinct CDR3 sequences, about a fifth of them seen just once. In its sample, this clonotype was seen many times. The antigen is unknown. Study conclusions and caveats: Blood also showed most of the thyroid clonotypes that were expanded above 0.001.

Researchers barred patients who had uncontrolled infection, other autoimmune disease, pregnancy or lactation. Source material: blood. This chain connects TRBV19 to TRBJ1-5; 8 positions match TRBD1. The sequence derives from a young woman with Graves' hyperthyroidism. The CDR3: CASSTGGMSKRSNQPQHF. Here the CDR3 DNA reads TGTGCCAGTAGTACAGGGGGCATGTCAAAGAGGAGCAATCAGCCCCAGCATTTT. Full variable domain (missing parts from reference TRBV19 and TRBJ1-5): DGGITQSPKYLFRKEGQNVTLSCEQNLNHDAMYWYRQDPGQGLRLIYYSQIVNDFQKGDIAEGYSVSREKKESFPLTVTSAQKNPTAFYLCASSTGGMSKRSNQPQHFGDGTRLSIL.